This entry features one TCR beta chain sequence. What it binds is unknown. The junction departs from the called germline gene at one end, perhaps through a read error. The sample is drawn from a study of blood T cells in healthy people across ages. Study details: About one barcoded beta molecule per two T cells was the capture yield of template switching.

The V gene's germline CDR1 is PRHDT and CDR2 FYEKMQ (reference sequence). This CDR3 has 16 amino acids. General study results and limits: Donor CMV status was unknown, possibly confounding expanded clonotype changes.

A second about 7 to 11 cycle PCR used barcoded and J-beta primers. The template-switch adaptor, which had 12 random nucleotides, put a tag on each cDNA molecule. One entry per CDR3 protein results from TCRdb running MiXCR on the 5' RACE reads. The table shows hundreds of thousands of distinct CDR3 sequences, with 55% to 65% occurring only once. Sequencing was done on a sample of blood. The TCR was taken from a man aged 30 to 45 in good health. The genes are TRBV13 and TRBJ1-2, with D unclear. CDR3 residues: CSSTEVQQRINYGYTF. The DNA of the CDR3 is TGTTCCAGCACCGAAGTTCAGCAAAGGATTAACTATGGCTACACCTTC.